This T cell receptor (beta chain) was identified during a study of Tregs in tolerant kidney transplant recipients. Study-level findings and limits: Activated donor B cell expansion appeared to reveal the most relevant donor-specific TCRbeta repertoire.

As to this clone: Its antigen is not known.

This CDR3 region has 15 residues. Trimming pared 4 bases from V and 2 bases from J, leaving 15 bases between. Germline CDR1 and CDR2: MGHRA and YSYEKL. Unstimulated regulatory T cells (CD4+CD25+CD127-), CD4+CD25- non-regulatory cells, CD4 and CD8 cells were FACS-sorted from thawed PBMCs. The repertoire was sequenced with immunoSEQ multiplex PCR; TCRdb's copy has only in-frame clones and lacks some. The table has 85,000 to 90,000 clones, more than 90% seen once. This chain joins TRBV4-1 and TRBJ2-7; no clear D gene. The TCR originated in a human donor in good health. Source material: CD8+ T cells from blood. The CDR3 spells CASSPVGMAAYEQYF. The CDR3 region has the DNA TGCGCCAGCAGCCCGGTGGGAATGGCCGCCTACGAGCAGTACTTC.